These T cell receptor beta chains were read from a single sample in a study of control samples from healthy donors and cancer patients. Method: immunoSEQ multiplex PCR; TCRdb's copy keeps in-frame clones and lacks some. The profile shows about 79,000 clones, approximately 94% of them singletons. Source material: PBMCs. These receptors were collected from a woman between 40 and 55 years old with lung cancer. Each CDR3 is given with its conserved first and last residue. D genes are given only for firm matches. Size tells how often a clone was seen (once, few, many) or the class of an expanded clone, and some rows leave it out.

NA | NA | TRBJ1-4 | TRBV19 | CASNELGATNEKLFF | TGTGCCAGTAATGAGTTAGGGGCAACTAATGAAAAACTGTTTTTT
NA | NA | TRBJ1-1 | TRBV5-4 | CASSLGRQGLNTEAFF | TGTGCCAGCAGCTTGGGCCGGCAGGGGCTGAACACTGAAGCTTTCTTT
NA | NA | TRBJ1-5 | TRBV18 | CASSPTGFILSNQPQHF | TGTGCCAGCTCACCGACAGGATTTATACTTAGCAATCAGCCCCAGCATTTT
NA | NA | TRBJ1-6 | TRBV11-1 | CASSQDNSPLHF | TGTGCCAGCAGCCAAGATAATTCACCCCTCCACTTT
NA | once | TRBJ1-1 | TRBV6-5 | CASRWDFETEAFF | TGTGCCAGCAGATGGGACTTTGAAACTGAAGCTTTCTTT
NA | NA | TRBJ2-7 | TRBV10-3 | CAISESNYEQYF | TGTGCCATCAGTGAGTCAAACTACGAGCAGTACTTC
NA | NA | TRBJ1-1 | TRBV19 | CASSAAGTTEAFF | TGTGCCAGTAGTGCCGCAGGTACCACTGAAGCTTTCTTT
NA | NA | TRBJ2-7 | TRBV6-5 | CASSPYVGYEQYF | TGTGCCAGCAGCCCATACGTCGGGTACGAGCAGTACTTC
TRBD1 | NA | TRBJ1-3 | TRBV28 | CASRGAGGTNTIYF | TGTGCCAGCAGGGGGGCAGGGGGCACAAACACCATATATTTT
NA | NA | TRBJ1-1 | TRBV18 | CASSRTQDTEAFF | TGTGCCAGCTCGCGCACCCAAGACACTGAAGCTTTCTTT
NA | NA | TRBJ1-6 | TRBV5-1 | CASSLKGAYNSPLHF | TGCGCCAGCAGCTTGAAGGGGGCCTATAATTCACCCCTCCACTTT
NA | NA | TRBJ1-2 | TRBV18 | CASSPRRSDGYTF | TGTGCCAGCTCACCACGGAGGTCGGATGGCTACACCTTC
NA | NA | TRBJ1-5 | TRBV4-1 | CASSQGVGYQPQHF | TGCGCCAGCAGCCAAGGCGTTGGGTATCAGCCCCAGCATTTT
NA | NA | TRBJ1-1 | TRBV6-5 | CASSRNANTEAFF | TGTGCCAGCAGCAGGAACGCAAACACTGAAGCTTTCTTT
NA | NA | TRBJ2-1 | TRBV3-1/TRBV3-2 | CASVMGAAEEQFF | TGTGCCAGCGTCATGGGGGCGGCGGAGGAGCAGTTCTTC
TRBD1 | NA | TRBJ2-6 | TRBV5-1 | CASNDRVGANVLTF | TGCGCCAGCAACGACAGGGTTGGGGCCAACGTCCTGACTTTC
NA | NA | TRBJ2-6 | TRBV19 | CASSIGFSGANVLTF | TGTGCCAGTAGTATAGGTTTCTCTGGGGCCAACGTCCTGACTTTC
NA | NA | TRBJ2-7 | TRBV19 | CASSITPSSYEQYF | TGTGCCAGTAGTATTACGCCAAGCTCCTACGAGCAGTACTTC
NA | NA | TRBJ2-4 | TRBV5-4 | CASRQDGENIQYF | TGTGCCAGCAGACAGGACGGAGAAAACATTCAGTACTTC
TRBD1 | NA | TRBJ1-2 | TRBV12-5 | CASGLDQGAAGYTF | TGTGCTAGTGGTTTGGATCAGGGGGCGGCTGGCTACACCTTC
NA | NA | TRBJ1-1 | TRBV28 | CASSLLNRAKAEAFF | TGTGCCAGCAGTTTACTTAACCGGGCCAAGGCTGAAGCTTTCTTT
NA | once | TRBJ2-7 | TRBV28 | CASSTGPKPYEQYF | TGTGCCAGCAGTACTGGGCCAAAACCCTACGAGCAGTACTTC
TRBD1 | once | TRBJ2-1 | TRBV4-1 | CASSRGQGEYNEQFF | TGCGCCAGCAGCCGGGGACAGGGAGAGTACAATGAGCAGTTCTTC
TRBD1 | NA | TRBJ1-3 | TRBV5-8 | CASSTWGTGANTIYF | TGTGCCAGCAGCACTTGGGGGACAGGGGCAAACACCATATATTTT
TRBD1 | NA | TRBJ2-6 | TRBV24-1 | CATSDPQGPGANVLTF | TGTGCCACCAGTGATCCACAGGGGCCAGGGGCCAACGTCCTGACTTTC
TRBD1 | NA | TRBJ1-1 | TRBV9 | CASSMSDRDRAVTEAFF | TGTGCCAGCAGCATGAGCGACCGGGACAGGGCGGTCACTGAAGCTTTCTTT
NA | NA | TRBJ1-1 | TRBV28 | CASSLGFATEAFF | TGTGCCAGCAGTCTCGGGTTCGCCACTGAAGCTTTCTTT
NA | NA | TRBJ1-1 | TRBV30 | CAQKRLWAEAFF | TGTGCCCAAAAGAGACTATGGGCTGAAGCTTTCTTT
TRBD2 | NA | TRBJ2-7 | TRBV5-5 | CASRSWGGSYEQYF | TGTGCCAGCAGGTCTTGGGGGGGCTCCTACGAGCAGTACTTC
TRBD1 | once | TRBJ1-5 | TRBV28 | CASSPGEGAVQPQHF | TGTGCCAGCAGTCCCGGGGAGGGGGCGGTTCAGCCCCAGCATTTT
NA | NA | TRBJ1-2 | TRBV28 | CASSLGERLGGYTF | TGTGCCAGCAGTTTGGGCGAGAGGTTAGGTGGCTACACCTTC
NA | NA | TRBJ2-3 | TRBV7-9 | CASSISRVGTDTQYF | TGTGCCAGCAGCATCTCCAGGGTAGGCACAGATACGCAGTATTTT
NA | NA | TRBJ1-1 | TRBV27 | CASSAPPGPNTEAFF | TGTGCCAGCAGTGCCCCCCCAGGCCCGAACACTGAAGCTTTCTTT
TRBD1 | once | TRBJ2-7 | TRBV9 | CASSHRDRSYEQYF | TGTGCCAGCAGCCACAGGGACAGATCCTACGAGCAGTACTTC
TRBD1 | NA | TRBJ1-1 | TRBV19 | CASRDRGWTEAFF | TGTGCCAGTAGAGACAGGGGTTGGACTGAAGCTTTCTTT
TRBD1 | NA | TRBJ1-1 | TRBV2 | CASSERTVKQGAEAFF | TGTGCCAGCAGCGAACGGACAGTTAAGCAGGGGGCTGAAGCTTTCTTT